The clone carrying this T cell receptor beta chain has just one count. The germline CDR1 and CDR2 sequences are PRHDT and FYEKMQ (reference sequence). The CDR3 covers 16 residues. V lost 4 bases and J lost 2; bases outside the gene matches: 6. Sequenced by immunoSEQ multiplex PCR; TCRdb stores in-frame clones only, minus some. Found here are a few hundred thousand clones, approximately 85% of them singletons; the top ten hold 0.7% to 0.9%. These data belong to a study of blood T cell repertoires in COVID-19. Sequenced sample: peripheral blood. This chain links TRBV13 with TRBJ2-1, with TRBD2 matching 9 bases. The clonotype comes from a human donor with COVID-19, enrolled during active disease. The donor label of this sample is uncertain. The CDR3 nucleotides read TGTGCCAGCAGCTATAGCGGGAGAGGGGCCTACAATGAGCAGTTCTTC. Its translation is CASSYSGRGAYNEQFF.